This T cell receptor (beta chain) was captured in a study of response to subunit inactivated influenza vaccine. TCRdb fed the RT-PCR reads into MiXCR, producing one record per CDR3 protein. Of approximately 530,000 distinct CDR3 sequences listed, approximately 7.7% are singletons. Germline loops: CDR1 SEHNR, CDR2 FQNEAQ (reference sequence). V shed 6 bases and J shed 6 bases, with 21 bases lying between them. This CDR3 is 16 amino acids long. This receptor was obtained from a man in his fifties or sixties who received an inactivated influenza vaccine. The chain uses TRBV7-9 and TRBJ2-4, with unresolved D. The sequenced sample was PBMCs from blood, obtained 23 to 25 months after vaccination. In DNA, the CDR3 is TGTGCCAGCAGTACTCCAGTTTGGGGAAGGCCAAACATTCAGTACTTC. Translated: CASSTPVWGRPNIQYF.